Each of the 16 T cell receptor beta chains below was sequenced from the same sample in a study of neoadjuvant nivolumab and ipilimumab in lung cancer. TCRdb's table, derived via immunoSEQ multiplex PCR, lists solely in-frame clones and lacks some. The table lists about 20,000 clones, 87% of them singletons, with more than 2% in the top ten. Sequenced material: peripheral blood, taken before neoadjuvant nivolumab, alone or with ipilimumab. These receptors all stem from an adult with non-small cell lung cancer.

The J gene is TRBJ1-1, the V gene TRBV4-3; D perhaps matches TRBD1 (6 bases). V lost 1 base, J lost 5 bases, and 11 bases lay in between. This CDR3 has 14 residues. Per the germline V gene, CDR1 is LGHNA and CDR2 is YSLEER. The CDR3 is CASSQGPRGTEAFF. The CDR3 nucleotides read TGCGCCAGCAGCCAAGGGCCTAGGGGGACTGAAGCTTTCTTT.

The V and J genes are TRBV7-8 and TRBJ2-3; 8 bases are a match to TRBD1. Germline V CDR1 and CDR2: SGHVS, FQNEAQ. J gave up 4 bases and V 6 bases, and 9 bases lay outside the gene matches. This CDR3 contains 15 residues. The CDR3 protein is CASRPPGQAADTQYF. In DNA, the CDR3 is TGTGCCAGCAGACCACCGGGACAGGCGGCAGATACGCAGTATTTT.

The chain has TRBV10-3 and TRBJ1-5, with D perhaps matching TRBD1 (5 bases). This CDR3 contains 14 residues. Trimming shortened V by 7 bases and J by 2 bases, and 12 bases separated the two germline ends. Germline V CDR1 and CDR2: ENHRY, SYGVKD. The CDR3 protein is CAIKGLGGNQPQHF. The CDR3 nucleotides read TGTGCCATCAAGGGACTGGGGGGCAATCAGCCCCAGCATTTT.

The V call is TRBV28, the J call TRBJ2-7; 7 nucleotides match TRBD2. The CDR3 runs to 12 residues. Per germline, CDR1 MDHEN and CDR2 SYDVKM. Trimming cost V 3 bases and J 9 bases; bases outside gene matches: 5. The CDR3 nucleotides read TGTGCCAGCAGTTTCGGGCGGGAGCCGCAGTACTTC. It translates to CASSFGREPQYF.

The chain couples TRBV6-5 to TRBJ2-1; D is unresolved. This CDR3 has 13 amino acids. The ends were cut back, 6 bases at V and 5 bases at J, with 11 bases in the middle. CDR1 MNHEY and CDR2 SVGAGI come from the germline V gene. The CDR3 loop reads CASRLDLNNEQFF. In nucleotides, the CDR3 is TGTGCCAGCAGGCTTGACTTGAACAATGAGCAGTTCTTC.

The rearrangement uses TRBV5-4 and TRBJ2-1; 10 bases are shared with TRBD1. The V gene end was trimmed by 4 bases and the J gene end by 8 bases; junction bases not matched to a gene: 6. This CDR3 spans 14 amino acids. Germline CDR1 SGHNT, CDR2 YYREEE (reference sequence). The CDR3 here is CASSLDRGRDEQFF. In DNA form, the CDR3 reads TGTGCCAGCAGCCTCGACAGGGGGCGGGATGAGCAGTTCTTC.

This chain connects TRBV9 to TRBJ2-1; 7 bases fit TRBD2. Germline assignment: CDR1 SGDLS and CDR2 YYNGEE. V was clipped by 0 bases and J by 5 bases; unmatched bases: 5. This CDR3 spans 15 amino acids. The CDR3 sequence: CASSVGLAANNEQFF. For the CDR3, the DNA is TGTGCCAGCAGCGTAGGGCTAGCGGCAAACAATGAGCAGTTCTTC.

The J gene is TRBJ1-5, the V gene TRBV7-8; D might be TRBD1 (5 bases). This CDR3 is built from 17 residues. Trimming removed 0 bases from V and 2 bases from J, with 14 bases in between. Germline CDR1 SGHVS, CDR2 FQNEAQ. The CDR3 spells CASSLASGQGGNQPQHF. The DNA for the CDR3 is TGTGCCAGCAGCTTAGCATCTGGCCAGGGTGGCAATCAGCCCCAGCATTTT.

CDR3 region: CASSTARENTEAFF. CDR3 sequence (DNA): TGTGCCAGCAGCACGGCTCGAGAGAACACTGAAGCTTTCTTT. This chain joins TRBV9 and TRBJ1-1, with D uncertain. V was pared by 4 bases and J by 1 base, with 11 bases between. Germline V lookup: CDR1 SGDLS, CDR2 YYNGEE. CDR3 length: 14 residues.

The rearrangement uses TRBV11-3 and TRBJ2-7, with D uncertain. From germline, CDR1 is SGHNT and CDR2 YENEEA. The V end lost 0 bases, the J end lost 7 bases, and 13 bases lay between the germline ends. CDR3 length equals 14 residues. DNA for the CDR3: TGTGCCAGCAGCTTAGATCTCAGTTCGGGTGAGCAGTACTTC. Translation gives CASSLDLSSGEQYF. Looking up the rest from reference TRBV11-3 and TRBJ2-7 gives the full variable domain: EAGVVQSPRYKIIEKKQPVAFWCNPISGHNTLYWYLQNLGQGPELLIRYENEEAVDDSQLPKDRFSAERLKGVDSTLKIQPAELGDSAVYLCASSLDLSSGEQYFGPGTRLTVT.

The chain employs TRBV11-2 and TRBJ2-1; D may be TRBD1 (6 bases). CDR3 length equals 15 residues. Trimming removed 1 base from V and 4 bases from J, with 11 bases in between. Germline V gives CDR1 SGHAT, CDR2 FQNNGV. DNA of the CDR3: TGTGCCAGCAGCTTAGGGGGGCAGCGGTACAATGAGCAGTTCTTC. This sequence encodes CASSLGGQRYNEQFF.

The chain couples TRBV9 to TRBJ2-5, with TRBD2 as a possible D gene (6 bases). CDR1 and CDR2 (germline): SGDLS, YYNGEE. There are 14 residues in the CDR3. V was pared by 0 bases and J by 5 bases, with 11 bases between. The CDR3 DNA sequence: TGTGCCAGCAGCGTAGGACTAGAAGTCGAGACCCAGTACTTC. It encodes CASSVGLEVETQYF.

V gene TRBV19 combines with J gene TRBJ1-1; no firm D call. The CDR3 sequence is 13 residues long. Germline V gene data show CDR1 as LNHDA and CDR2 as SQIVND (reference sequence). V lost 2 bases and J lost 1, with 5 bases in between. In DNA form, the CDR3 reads TGTGCCAGTAGTATATCCCCGAACACTGAAGCTTTCTTT. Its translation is CASSISPNTEAFF.

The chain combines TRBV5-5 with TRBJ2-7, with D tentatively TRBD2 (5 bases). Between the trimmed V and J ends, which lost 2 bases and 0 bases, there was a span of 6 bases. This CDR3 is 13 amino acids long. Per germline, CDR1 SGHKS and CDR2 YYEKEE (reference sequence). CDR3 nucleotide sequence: TGTGCCAGCAGCTTCGGGATCTCCTACGAGCAGTACTTC. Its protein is CASSFGISYEQYF.

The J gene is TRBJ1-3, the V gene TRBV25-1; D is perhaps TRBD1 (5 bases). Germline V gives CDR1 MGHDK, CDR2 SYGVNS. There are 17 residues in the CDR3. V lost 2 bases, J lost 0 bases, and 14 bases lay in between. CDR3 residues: CASSENNRPLSGNTIYF. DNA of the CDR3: TGTGCCAGCAGTGAAAACAACAGGCCACTCTCTGGAAACACCATATATTTT.

The CDR3 nucleotides read TGTGCCAGTAGTATCGGCGGGCGCTGGGGAGAGACCCAGTACTTC. It codes for CASSIGGRWGETQYF. The chain links TRBV19 to TRBJ2-5, with D possibly matching TRBD2 (5 bases). This CDR3 has 15 amino acids. Germline CDR1 LNHDA, CDR2 SQIVND (reference sequence). Trimming cost V 3 bases and J 4 bases, with 15 bases left between them.